This T cell receptor beta chain originates from a study of blood T cell repertoires in COVID-19. For the study at large: Spain, Italy and the United States supplied samples that represented acute and convalescent COVID-19. T cells, B-cell-depleted T cells, or PBMCs supplied cDNA or gDNA.

Trimming cost V 7 bases and J 2 bases, with 11 bases left between them. The length of the CDR3 is 13 residues. Germline V gene lookup returns CDR1 MNHEY and CDR2 SVGAGI. Sequencing used immunoSEQ multiplex PCR; TCRdb keeps in-frame clones, though not all of them. The table has about 220,000 clones, around 87% seen once. This clonotype originated in a woman aged 18-30 years in a cohort exposed to, infected with or recovered from COVID-19 (not recorded which). The sample was PBMCs or T cells enriched from blood (not recorded which). The chain couples TRBV6-5 to TRBJ2-5; D not resolved. The CDR3 nucleotides read TGTGCCAGCAACCCTACCATACAAGAGACCCAGTACTTC. Its protein is CASNPTIQETQYF.